This T cell receptor beta chain originates from a study of response to subunit inactivated influenza vaccine. Study results and caveats: The authors suggested that few new T cells are recruited per seasonal influenza vaccination.

TCRdb ran MiXCR on the RT-PCR reads and lists one entry per CDR3 protein. Altogether more than 700,000 distinct CDR3 sequences are present, around 20% being singletons, with the ten largest covering roughly 10%. This CDR3 is 15 amino acids long. The V end was cut by 7 bases, the J end by 0 bases, with 12 bases between. This clonotype was recorded at least ten times. Its antigen is undetermined. Sample: PBMCs from blood, taken 4 to 6 days after vaccination. This TCR was sampled from a man in his fifties who received an inactivated influenza vaccine. This rearrangement joins TRBV12-3 or TRBV12-4 to TRBJ2-2; D is possibly TRBD1 (5 bases). The CDR3 here is CASTEVGANTGELFF. Written as DNA, the CDR3 is TGTGCCAGCACCGAAGTAGGGGCGAACACCGGGGAGCTGTTTTTT.